A selection of T cell receptor beta chains follows, all from one sample in a study of control samples from healthy donors and cancer patients. Measured with immunoSEQ multiplex PCR; TCRdb has only the in-frame clones, and not every one. This table lists some 190,000 clones. The sample taken for sequencing was blood. The receptors come from a woman aged 25 to 45 in good health. Both conserved end residues are part of each CDR3. D genes are given only for firm matches.

V gene	D gene	J gene	CDR3 DNA	CDR3 protein
TRBV6-5	TRBD2	TRBJ2-5	TGTGCCAGCAGTCGCACTAGCGGGGGATTAGAGACCCAGTACTTC	CASSRTSGGLETQYF
TRBV18	.	TRBJ1-2	TGTGCCAGCTCACCAAGTACGGGGTCTAACTATGGCTACACCTTC	CASSPSTGSNYGYTF
TRBV15	TRBD1	TRBJ1-2	TGTGCCACCAGACCCACGCGGACAGGGGGGACCGGCTACACCTTC	CATRPTRTGGTGYTF
TRBV18	.	TRBJ1-4	TGTGCCAGCTCACCGAAACAGAATAATGAAAAACTGTTTTTT	CASSPKQNNEKLFF
TRBV25-1	TRBD1	TRBJ2-7	TGTGCCAGCACGACAGGGGATACCTACGAGCAGTACTTC	CASTTGDTYEQYF
TRBV6-5	TRBD1	TRBJ1-2	TGTGCCAGCAGTTACTCGACAGGGCACGGCTACACCTTC	CASSYSTGHGYTF
TRBV15	.	TRBJ1-2	TGTGCCACCAGCAGAGATCACTATGGCTACACCTTC	CATSRDHYGYTF
TRBV5-6	.	TRBJ2-1	TGTGCCAGCAGCTTGGGTGGCGGGTCCTCCTACAATGAGCAGTTCTTC	CASSLGGGSSYNEQFF
TRBV3-1/TRBV3-2	TRBD1	TRBJ1-1	TGTGCCAGCACTTGGGGACAGATTGAAGCTTTCTTT	CASTWGQIEAFF
TRBV6-1	TRBD2	TRBJ2-1	TGTGCCAGCAGTGGGACTAGCGGGGGAAGCTCCTACAATGAGCAGTTCTTC	CASSGTSGGSSYNEQFF
TRBV28	.	TRBJ1-1	TGTGCCAGCAGTTCCCCTACAGGGAGCACTGAAGCTTTCTTT	CASSSPTGSTEAFF
TRBV7-2	TRBD1	TRBJ2-3	TGTGCCAGCAGTTTCAGGACAGGTTCCTCAGATACGCAGTATTTT	CASSFRTGSSDTQYF
TRBV6-2/TRBV6-3	TRBD1	TRBJ1-5	TGTGCCAGCAGCAAACCGGGGCAGGGGGCTAATCAGCCCCAGCATTTT	CASSKPGQGANQPQHF
TRBV7-3	TRBD1	TRBJ1-2	TGTGCCAGCGGAACCCAGGGGACAGATGGCTACACCTTC	CASGTQGTDGYTF
TRBV30	.	TRBJ2-5	TGTGCCTGGAGTCTGGGCGGCAGGGAGACCCAGTACTTC	CAWSLGGRETQYF
TRBV19	.	TRBJ1-1	TGTGCCAGTAGCCGGGGCCCAGTAACTGAAGCTTTCTTT	CASSRGPVTEAFF
TRBV5-1	.	TRBJ2-3	TGCGCCAGCAGCGTAGAACTAGGAGGTACGCAGTATTTT	CASSVELGGTQYF
TRBV12-3/TRBV12-4	.	TRBJ1-4	TGTGCCAGCAGTTTTGGCGGAAGGGGAGAACTGTTTTTT	CASSFGGRGELFF
TRBV5-4	TRBD1	TRBJ1-6	TGTGCCAGCAGCTCTCCAATGGGACAGGCGAATTCACCCCTCCACTTT	CASSSPMGQANSPLHF
TRBV10-2	.	TRBJ1-6	TGCGCCAGCAGTGGGATCCAGGGTTCACCCCTCCACTTT	CASSGIQGSPLHF
TRBV5-8	.	TRBJ1-5	TGTGCCAGCAGCTTGGCAAGAGGACAGCTCCCTCCCAATCAGCCCCAGCATTTT	CASSLARGQLPPNQPQHF
TRBV19	.	TRBJ1-2	TGTGCCAGTAGTATCGCCGGAGTCTATGGCTACACCTTC	CASSIAGVYGYTF
TRBV27	.	TRBJ1-1	TGTGCCAGCAGTTTAGCCCCGCCCGGGGTAGGGACTGAAGCTTTCTTT	CASSLAPPGVGTEAFF
TRBV18	.	TRBJ2-1	TGTGCCAGCTCACTGGACGGCTACAATGAGCAGTTCTTC	CASSLDGYNEQFF
TRBV25-1	.	TRBJ2-2	TGTGCCAGCAGTGACCGGGTTAAAACAGGGAACACCGGGGAGCTGTTTTTT	CASSDRVKTGNTGELFF
TRBV27	.	TRBJ1-2	TGTGCCAGCAGTTTATATCAGGGGTATGGCTACACCTTC	CASSLYQGYGYTF
TRBV7-2	TRBD1	TRBJ2-5	TGTGCCAGCAGCTCCCCCGACAGGGGGCAAGAGACCCAGTACTTC	CASSSPDRGQETQYF
TRBV21-1	.	TRBJ2-7	TGTGCCAGCAGCAGTTCCCCGGGACAGCTTTTCCTCAGGCACGAGCAGTACTTC	CASSSSPGQLFLRHEQYF
TRBV4-1	.	TRBJ2-1	TGCGCCAGCAGCCAAGCTTTCAGCGCGAGCTCCTACAATGAGCAGTTCTTC	CASSQAFSASSYNEQFF
TRBV9	.	TRBJ2-3	TGTGCCAGCAGCGTAGCGGTGGGGGGCACAGATACGCAGTATTTT	CASSVAVGGTDTQYF
TRBV7-8	TRBD1	TRBJ2-5	TGTGCCAGCAGGTCCGGGACAGGCCAAGAGACCCAGTACTTC	CASRSGTGQETQYF
TRBV5-1	.	TRBJ2-1	TGCGCCAGCAGCTTGGGACAGGTCTTACCTAATGAGCAGTTCTTC	CASSLGQVLPNEQFF
TRBV7-8	TRBD1	TRBJ1-3	TGTGCCAGCAGCTTCCGGACAGGGAGAAACACCATATATTTT	CASSFRTGRNTIYF
TRBV6-5	.	TRBJ1-1	TGTGCCAGCAGGGATCTATCCACTGAAGCTTTCTTT	CASRDLSTEAFF
TRBV19	.	TRBJ1-1	TGTGCCAGTAGTATAGAAGAGTCCTACACTGAAGCTTTCTTT	CASSIEESYTEAFF
TRBV3-1/TRBV3-2	TRBD1	TRBJ2-1	TGTGCCAGCAGCCATCTCAGGGGGACGTACAATGAGCAGTTCTTC	CASSHLRGTYNEQFF
TRBV5-1	.	TRBJ1-1	TGCGCCAGCAGCTTGGAGAGTCCTACCGCCGGGACTCCCAGGGAAGCTTTCTTT	CASSLESPTAGTPREAFF
TRBV7-2	.	TRBJ1-3	TGTGCCAGCAGCTCACGGACGGGTAGCTCTGGAAACACCATATATTTT	CASSSRTGSSGNTIYF
TRBV5-1	.	TRBJ2-7	TGCGCCAGCAGCTTGGCCCCTCCCTCCTACGAGCAGTACTTC	CASSLAPPSYEQYF
TRBV28	.	TRBJ1-2	TGTGCCAGCAGCCCAAGCCGGTATGGCTACACCTTC	CASSPSRYGYTF
TRBV28	.	TRBJ1-4	TGTGCCAGCGTACCACCGGCGATGGAGGGGCCCGCTGCTGAAAAACTGTTTTTT	CASVPPAMEGPAAEKLFF
TRBV20-1	.	TRBJ2-1	TGCAGTGCTAGTCGCCGGGACCGCACATACAATGAGCAGTTCTTC	CSASRRDRTYNEQFF